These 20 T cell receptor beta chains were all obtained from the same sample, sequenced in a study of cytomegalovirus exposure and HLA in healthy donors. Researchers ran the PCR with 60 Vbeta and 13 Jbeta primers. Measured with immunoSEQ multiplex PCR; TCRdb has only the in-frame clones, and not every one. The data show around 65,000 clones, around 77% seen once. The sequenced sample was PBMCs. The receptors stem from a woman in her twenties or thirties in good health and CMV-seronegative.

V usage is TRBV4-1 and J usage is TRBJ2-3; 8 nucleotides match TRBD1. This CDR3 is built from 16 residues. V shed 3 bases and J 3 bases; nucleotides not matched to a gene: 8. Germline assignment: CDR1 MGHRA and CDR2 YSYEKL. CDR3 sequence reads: CASSQYGQGNTDTQYF. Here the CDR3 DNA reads TGCGCCAGCAGCCAGTACGGACAGGGCAATACAGATACGCAGTATTTT.

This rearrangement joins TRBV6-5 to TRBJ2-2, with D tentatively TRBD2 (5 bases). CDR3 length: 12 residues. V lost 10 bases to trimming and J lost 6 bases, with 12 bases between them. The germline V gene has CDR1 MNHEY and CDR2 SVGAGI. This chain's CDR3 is CATSPGSGELFF. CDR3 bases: TGTGCCACCTCGCCGGGGTCCGGGGAGCTGTTTTTT.

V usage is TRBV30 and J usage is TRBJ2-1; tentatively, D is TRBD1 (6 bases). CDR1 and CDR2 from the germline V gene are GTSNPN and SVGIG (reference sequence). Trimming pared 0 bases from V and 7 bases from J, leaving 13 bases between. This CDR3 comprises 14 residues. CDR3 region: CAWSVQLGANEQFF. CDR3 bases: TGTGCCTGGAGTGTACAGCTGGGGGCAAATGAGCAGTTCTTC.

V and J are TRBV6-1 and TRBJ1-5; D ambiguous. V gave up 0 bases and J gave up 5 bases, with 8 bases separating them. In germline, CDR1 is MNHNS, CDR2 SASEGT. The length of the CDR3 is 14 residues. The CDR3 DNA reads TGTGCCAGCAGTGAAGCGGAGGGCTATCAGCCCCAGCATTTT. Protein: CASSEAEGYQPQHF.

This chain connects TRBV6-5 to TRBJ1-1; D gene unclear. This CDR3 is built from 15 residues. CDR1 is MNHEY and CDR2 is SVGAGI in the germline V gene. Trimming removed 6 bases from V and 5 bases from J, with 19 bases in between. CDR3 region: CASSSPLRGRTEAFF. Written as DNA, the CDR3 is TGTGCCAGCAGCTCGCCTCTTCGAGGGCGTACTGAAGCTTTCTTT.

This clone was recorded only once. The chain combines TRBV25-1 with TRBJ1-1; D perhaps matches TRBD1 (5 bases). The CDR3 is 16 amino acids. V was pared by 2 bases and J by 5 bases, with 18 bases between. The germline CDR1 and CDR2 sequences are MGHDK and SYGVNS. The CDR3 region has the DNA TGTGCCAGCAGTGAAAGGAACAGGTTGGAGGGAACTGAAGCTTTCTTT. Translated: CASSERNRLEGTEAFF.

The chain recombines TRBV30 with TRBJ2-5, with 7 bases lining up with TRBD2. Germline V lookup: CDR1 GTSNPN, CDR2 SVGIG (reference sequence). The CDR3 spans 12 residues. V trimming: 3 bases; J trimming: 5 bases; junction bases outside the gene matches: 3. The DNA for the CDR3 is TGTGCCTGGAGAGATAGCGGGGAGACCCAGTACTTC. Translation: CAWRDSGETQYF.

CDR3 sequence reads: CASGPTGGGRYGYTF. The CDR3 DNA reads as TGCGCCAGCGGCCCCACCGGGGGGGGCCGCTATGGCTACACCTTC. V is TRBV4-1 and J is TRBJ1-2, with D perhaps TRBD1 (6 bases). This CDR3 contains 15 residues. Trimming removed 8 bases from V and 4 bases from J, with 20 bases in between. Germline CDR1 reads MGHRA; CDR2 reads YSYEKL.

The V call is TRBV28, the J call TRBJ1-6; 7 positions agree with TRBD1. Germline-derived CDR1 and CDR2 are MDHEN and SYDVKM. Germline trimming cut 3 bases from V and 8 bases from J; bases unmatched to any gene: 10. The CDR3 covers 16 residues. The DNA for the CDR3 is TGTGCCAGCAGTTTTGTTCTGACAGGGAACGATTCACCCCTCCACTTT. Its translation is CASSFVLTGNDSPLHF.

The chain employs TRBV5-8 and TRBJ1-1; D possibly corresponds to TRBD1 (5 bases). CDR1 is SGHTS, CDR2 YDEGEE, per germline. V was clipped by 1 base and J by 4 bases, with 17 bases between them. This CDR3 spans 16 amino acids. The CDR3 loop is CASSLSGQGRRTEAFF. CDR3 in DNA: TGTGCCAGCAGCTTGTCCGGCCAGGGAAGACGCACTGAAGCTTTCTTT. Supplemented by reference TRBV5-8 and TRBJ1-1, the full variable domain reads EAGVTQSPTHLIKTRGQQATLRCSPISGHTSVYWYQQALGLGLQFLLWYDEGEERNRGNFPPRFSGRQFPNYSSELNVNALELEDSALYLCASSLSGQGRRTEAFFGQGTRLTVV.

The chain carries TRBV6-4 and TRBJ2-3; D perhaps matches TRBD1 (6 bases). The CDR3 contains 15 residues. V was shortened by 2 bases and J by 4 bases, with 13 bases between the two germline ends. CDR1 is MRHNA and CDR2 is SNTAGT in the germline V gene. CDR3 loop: CASSDLGARSDTQYF. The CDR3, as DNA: TGTGCCAGCAGTGACCTGGGGGCGAGGTCAGATACGCAGTATTTT.

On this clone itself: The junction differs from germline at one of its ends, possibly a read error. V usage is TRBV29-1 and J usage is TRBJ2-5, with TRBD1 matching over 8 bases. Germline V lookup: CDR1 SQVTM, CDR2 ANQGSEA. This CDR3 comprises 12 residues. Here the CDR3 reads CSVARDRLPINF. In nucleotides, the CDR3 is TGCAGCGTGGCCCGGGACAGGCTCCCAATAAACTTC.

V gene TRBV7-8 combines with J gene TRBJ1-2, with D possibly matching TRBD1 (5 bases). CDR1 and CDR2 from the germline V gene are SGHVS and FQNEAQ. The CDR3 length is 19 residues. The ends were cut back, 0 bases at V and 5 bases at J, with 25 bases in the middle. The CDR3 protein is CASSLASVGNDRGGYGYTF. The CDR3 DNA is TGTGCCAGCAGCTTAGCGTCTGTGGGGAACGATCGGGGGGGGTATGGCTACACCTTC. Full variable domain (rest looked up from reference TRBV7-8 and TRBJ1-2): GAGVSQSPRYKVAKRGQDVALRCDPISGHVSLFWYQQALGQGPEFLTYFQNEAQLDKSGLPSDRFFAERPEGSVSTLKIQRTQQEDSAVYLCASSLASVGNDRGGYGYTFGSGTRLTVV.

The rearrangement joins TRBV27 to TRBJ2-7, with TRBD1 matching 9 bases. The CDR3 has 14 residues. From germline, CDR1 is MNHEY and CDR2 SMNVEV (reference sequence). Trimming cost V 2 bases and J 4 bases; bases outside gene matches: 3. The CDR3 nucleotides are TGTGCCAGCAGTTTAGGGACAGGGATGTACGAGCAGTACTTC. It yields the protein CASSLGTGMYEQYF.

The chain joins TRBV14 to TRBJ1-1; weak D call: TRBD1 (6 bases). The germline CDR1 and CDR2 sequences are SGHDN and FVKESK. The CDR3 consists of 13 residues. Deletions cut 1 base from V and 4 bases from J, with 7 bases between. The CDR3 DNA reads TGTGCCAGCAGCCAAGCCAGGGGCACTGAAGCTTTCTTT. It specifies CASSQARGTEAFF.

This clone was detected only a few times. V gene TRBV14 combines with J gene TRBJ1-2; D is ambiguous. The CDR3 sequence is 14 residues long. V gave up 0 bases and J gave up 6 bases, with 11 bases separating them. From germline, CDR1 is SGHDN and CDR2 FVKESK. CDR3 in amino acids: CASSQDPRYDGYTF. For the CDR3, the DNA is TGTGCCAGCAGCCAAGACCCGCGGTACGATGGCTACACCTTC.

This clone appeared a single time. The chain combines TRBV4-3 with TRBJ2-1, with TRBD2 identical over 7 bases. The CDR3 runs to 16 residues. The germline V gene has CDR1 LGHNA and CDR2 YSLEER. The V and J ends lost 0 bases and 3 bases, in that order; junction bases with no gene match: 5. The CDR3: CASSQDPPSGYNEQFF. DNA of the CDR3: TGCGCCAGCAGCCAAGACCCCCCTAGCGGCTACAATGAGCAGTTCTTC.

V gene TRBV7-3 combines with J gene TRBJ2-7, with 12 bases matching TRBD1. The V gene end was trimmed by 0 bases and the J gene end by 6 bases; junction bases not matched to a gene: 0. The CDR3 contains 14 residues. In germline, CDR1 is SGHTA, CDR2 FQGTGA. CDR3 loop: CASSLTGQGAEQYF. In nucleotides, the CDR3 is TGTGCCAGCAGCTTAACGGGACAGGGGGCCGAGCAGTACTTC.

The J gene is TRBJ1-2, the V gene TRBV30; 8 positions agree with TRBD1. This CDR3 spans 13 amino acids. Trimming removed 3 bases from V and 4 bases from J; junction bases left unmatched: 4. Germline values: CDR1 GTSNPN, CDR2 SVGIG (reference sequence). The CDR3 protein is CAWRTGVRYGYTF. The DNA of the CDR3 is TGTGCCTGGAGGACAGGGGTTCGCTATGGCTACACCTTC.

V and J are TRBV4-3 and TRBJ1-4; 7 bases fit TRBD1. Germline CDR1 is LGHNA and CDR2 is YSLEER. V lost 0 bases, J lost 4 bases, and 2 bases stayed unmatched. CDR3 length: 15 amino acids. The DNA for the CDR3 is TGCGCCAGCAGCCAAGAATACAGGGGTAATGAAAAACTGTTTTTT. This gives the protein CASSQEYRGNEKLFF.